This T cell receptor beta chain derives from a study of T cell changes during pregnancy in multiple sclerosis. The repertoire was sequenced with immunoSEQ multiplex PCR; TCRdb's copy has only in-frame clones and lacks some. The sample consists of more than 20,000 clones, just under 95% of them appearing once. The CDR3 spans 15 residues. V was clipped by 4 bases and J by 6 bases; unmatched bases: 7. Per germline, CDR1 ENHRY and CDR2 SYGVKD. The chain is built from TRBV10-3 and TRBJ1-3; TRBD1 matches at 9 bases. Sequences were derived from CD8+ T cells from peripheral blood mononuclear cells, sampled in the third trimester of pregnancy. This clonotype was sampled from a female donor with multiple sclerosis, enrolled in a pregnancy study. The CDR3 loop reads CAISGLQGAENTIYF. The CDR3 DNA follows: TGTGCCATCAGTGGGCTACAGGGGGCCGAAAACACCATATATTTT.